Listed here is a single TCR beta chain. The CDR3 is made up of 16 amino acids. The V and J ends lost 4 bases and 7 bases, in that order; junction bases with no gene match: 7. Germline V gives CDR1 MNHEY, CDR2 SMNVEV (reference sequence). The sample originates from a study of blood T cell repertoires in COVID-19. Study information: T cells, B-cell-depleted T cells, or PBMCs provided the cDNA or gDNA that served as material.

The protocol was immunoSEQ multiplex PCR, while the TCRdb copy is restricted to in-frame clones and leaves out a portion. The sample holds 200,000 to 250,000 clones, about 90% seen once. This chain links TRBV27 with TRBJ1-6; 10 nucleotides agree with TRBD1. The clonotype was recovered from a man aged 55-75 years with acute or convalescent COVID-19. Material: peripheral blood. The CDR3 nucleotides are TGTGCCAGCAGTTCCGATCGACAGGGGGCAAATTCACCCCTCCACTTT. It yields the protein CASSSDRQGANSPLHF.